This T cell receptor beta chain was identified during a study of cytomegalovirus exposure and HLA in healthy donors. Findings and limits, study-wide: An Asian-associated ancestry cluster reportedly showed fewer N-insertions than the approximately 630-donor mean in a later analysis.

Primers included in the PCR were 60 Vbeta and 13 Jbeta primers. Repertoires were generated with immunoSEQ multiplex PCR, while TCRdb's copy carries only in-frame clones and drops some. The sample consists of 150,000 to 200,000 clones, about nine tenths of them appearing once. Details on this clone: Its antigen is currently unknown.

Germline CDR1 reads SGHDT; CDR2 reads YYEEEE. V lost 4 bases, J lost 4 bases, and 14 bases lay in between. The CDR3 sequence is 14 residues long. Unrecorded immune exposure was likely among donors, who were nominally healthy when sampled. The receptor's source is a boy aged 2 to 10 in good health and CMV-seronegative. The chain links TRBV5-6 to TRBJ1-2; D unresolved. Specimen: PBMCs. The CDR3 nucleotides are TGTGCCAGCAGCCCGGGAGAGGTTCGCTATGGCTACACCTTC. Amino acids: CASSPGEVRYGYTF.